What follows describes a single TCR beta chain. Its specificity is unknown. Trimming stripped 3 bases from V and 5 bases from J, with 13 bases between. The CDR3 covers 15 residues. CDR1 is KGHSH, CDR2 LQKENI, per germline. This sample stems from a study of regulatory dendritic cells for organ transplantation. Notes on the study in general: Naive CD4+ and CD8+ repertoires were highly diverse; memory CD8+ was most oligoclonal. Memory CD8+ clonal expansion seemed more limited with regulatory than mature dendritic cells.

The repertoire was sequenced with immunoSEQ multiplex PCR; TCRdb's copy has only in-frame clones and lacks some. Here the sample spans around 30,000 clones, 60% to 80% being singletons. CD4+ or CD8+ T cells were sorted as naive CD45RA+ or memory CD45RO+. The chain is built from TRBV18 and TRBJ1-4; D gene uncertain. Sequenced sample: memory CD4+ T cells from blood. As to subset: CD45RO+ memory T cells. The source of this sequence is a human donor in good health. The DNA for the CDR3 is TGTGCCAGCTCACCTCAGCGTACTGGCAATGAAAAACTGTTTTTT. Protein product: CASSPQRTGNEKLFF.